One sample yielded the 23 T cell receptor beta chains listed below, sequenced in a study of T cell repertoires in ileal Crohn's disease. Sequenced by immunoSEQ multiplex PCR; TCRdb stores in-frame clones only, minus some. The sample lists roughly 6,600 clones; 85% to 95% were seen once. The sequenced sample was ileal tissue. The source of these receptors is an adult with Crohn's disease.

V gene TRBV6-6 combines with J gene TRBJ2-7; 9 positions match TRBD2. This CDR3 is built from 14 residues. Per the germline V gene, CDR1 is MNHNY and CDR2 is SVGAGI (reference sequence). J gave up 2 bases and V 6 bases, and 5 bases lay outside the gene matches. CDR3 sequence reads: CASRQREAPYEQYF. CDR3 DNA sequence: TGTGCCAGCAGACAGCGGGAGGCCCCCTACGAGCAGTACTTC.

The chain combines TRBV6-6 with TRBJ1-1; weak D call: TRBD1 (6 bases). Trimming shortened V by 7 bases and J by 5 bases, and 17 bases separated the two germline ends. Germline CDR1 is MNHNY and CDR2 is SVGAGI (reference sequence). This CDR3 is built from 14 residues. CDR3 sequence reads: CASTGGGAKTEAFF. The DNA for the CDR3 is TGTGCCAGCACTGGGGGGGGCGCGAAAACTGAAGCTTTCTTT.

The chain has TRBV30 and TRBJ2-1, with 10 bases matching TRBD2. From germline, CDR1 is GTSNPN and CDR2 SVGIG (reference sequence). This CDR3 has 13 residues. V trimming: 5 bases; J trimming: 6 bases; junction bases outside the gene matches: 4. The CDR3 nucleotides read TGTGCCTGGCGACTAGCGGGTACCAATGAGCAGTTCTTC. This codes for CAWRLAGTNEQFF.

The rearrangement links TRBV29-1 to TRBJ2-1, with TRBD2 identical over 9 bases. J lost 2 bases, V lost 5 bases, and 4 bases had no gene match. Germline V gene data show CDR1 as SQVTM and CDR2 as ANQGSEA. CDR3 length: 14 residues. The CDR3 spells CSVKVAGAYNEQFF. Written as DNA, the CDR3 is TGCAGCGTTAAAGTAGCGGGAGCCTACAATGAGCAGTTCTTC.

V is TRBV9 and J is TRBJ2-3, with 10 nucleotides matching TRBD2. J was trimmed by 1 base and V by 5 bases; bases with no gene match: 13. CDR1 is SGDLS and CDR2 is YYNGEE in the germline V gene. CDR3 size: 18 residues. Here the CDR3 reads CASSAILAGRVGTDTQYF. CDR3 sequence (DNA): TGTGCCAGCAGTGCCATACTAGCGGGGAGGGTTGGCACAGATACGCAGTATTTT.

This sequence joins TRBV30 and TRBJ2-7; 9 nucleotides line up with TRBD1. The germline V gene encodes CDR1 GTSNPN and CDR2 SVGIG (reference sequence). CDR3 size: 14 residues. J gave up 1 base and V 5 bases, and 6 bases lay outside the gene matches. The CDR3 DNA sequence: TGTGCCTGGGTTGGACAGGGGTATTCCTACGAGCAGTACTTC. Encoded protein: CAWVGQGYSYEQYF.

The J gene is TRBJ2-7, the V gene TRBV10-3, with 8 bases matching TRBD2. Germline V gene sequence: CDR1 ENHRY, CDR2 SYGVKD. J lost 6 bases, V lost 3 bases, and 4 bases had no gene match. The length of the CDR3 is 13 residues. In DNA, the CDR3 is TGTGCCATCAGTGACCAGGGACTAGGCGAGCAGTACTTC. As protein: CAISDQGLGEQYF.

The CDR3 DNA reads as TGTGCCAGCTCACTAATGGACAGGGACGAGCAGTACTTC. The encoded protein is CASSLMDRDEQYF. The chain recombines TRBV18 with TRBJ2-7; 8 bases are a match to TRBD1. The V and J ends lost 4 bases and 5 bases, in that order; junction bases with no gene match: 4. CDR1 and CDR2 from the germline V gene are KGHSH and LQKENI. The CDR3 is made up of 13 amino acids.

The V gene is TRBV6-1, the J gene TRBJ2-1; TRBD2 matches 9 bases. Germline lookup yields CDR1 MNHNS and CDR2 SASEGT. V lost 1 base, J lost 6 bases, and 7 bases stayed unmatched. This CDR3 has 16 residues. The CDR3 here is CASSEGWGTSINEQFF. DNA of the CDR3: TGTGCCAGCAGTGAAGGCTGGGGGACTAGCATCAATGAGCAGTTCTTC.

About this clone itself: At one end the junction does not follow the germline gene, possibly because of a read error. The V gene is TRBV7-7, the J gene TRBJ2-5; D gene uncertain. CDR1 and CDR2 (germline): SSHAT, FNYEAQ (reference sequence). The CDR3 has 15 amino acids. The CDR3 DNA reads TGTGCTAGCAGCTTAGTGGGTCCAGGATCAGAGACCCAGTACTTC. Translated: CASSLVGPGSETQYF.

This clone was seen once. Mismatch with germline at one junction end may stem from a read error. This chain links TRBV9 with TRBJ2-5, with 12 bases that match TRBD2. Per the germline V gene, CDR1 is SGDLS and CDR2 is YYNGEE. The CDR3 spans 17 residues. The CDR3 DNA sequence: TGTGCCAGCAGCCCCCATCGGACTAGCGGGGACCAAGAGACCCAGCACTTC. Translation: CASSPHRTSGDQETQHF.

CDR3 nucleotides: TGTGCCAGCAGTTGGAGGGGTAGCGGGATGGCGAAAGAGCAGTACTTC. This translates into CASSWRGSGMAKEQYF. The chain has TRBV27 and TRBJ2-7, with 8 bases that match TRBD2. V was clipped by 4 bases and J by 7 bases; unmatched bases: 15. Looked up from germline, CDR1 is MNHEY and CDR2 is SMNVEV (reference sequence). This CDR3 region has 16 residues.

The rearrangement links TRBV5-4 to TRBJ2-7, with TRBD1 identical over 9 bases. Germline V gene lookup returns CDR1 SGHNT and CDR2 YYREEE (reference sequence). The V segment lost 4 bases and the J segment 7 bases; nucleotides outside the gene matches: 12. The CDR3 consists of 15 residues. The CDR3 bases are TGTGCCAGCAGCCCACCCGGGACAGGGAACCGGGAGCAGTACTTC. Translating gives CASSPPGTGNREQYF.

This chain joins TRBV7-2 and TRBJ1-1, with 7 nucleotides matching TRBD1. V shed 5 bases and J 0 bases; nucleotides not matched to a gene: 9. Germline values: CDR1 SGHTA, CDR2 FQGNSA. This CDR3 region has 16 residues. In nucleotides, the CDR3 is TGTGCCAGCAGCGCCCAGACAGGGACGATGAACACTGAAGCTTTCTTT. Encoded protein: CASSAQTGTMNTEAFF. Filled out from reference TRBV7-2 and TRBJ1-1, the complete variable domain reads GAGVSQSPSNKVTEKGKDVELRCDPISGHTALYWYRQSLGQGLEFLIYFQGNSAPDKSGLPSDRFSAERTGGSVSTLTIQRTQQEDSAVYLCASSAQTGTMNTEAFFGQGTRLTVV.

The V gene is TRBV2, the J gene TRBJ1-1; tentative D call: TRBD1 (5 bases). V lost 4 bases and J lost 1, with 7 bases in between. CDR1 and CDR2 (germline): SNHLY, FYNNEI. CDR3 length equals 13 residues. The CDR3 region is CASSGQGNTEAFF. In nucleotides, the CDR3 is TGTGCCAGCAGTGGCCAGGGGAACACTGAAGCTTTCTTT.

The chain recombines TRBV5-1 with TRBJ2-5; 7 positions agree with TRBD2. The CDR3 consists of 17 residues. With 2 bases clipped from V and 3 bases from J, the junction kept 13 bases outside the gene matches. Looked up from germline, CDR1 is SGHRS and CDR2 is YFSETQ. For the CDR3, the DNA is TGCGCCAGCAGCTTCTCCAGCTCTGTAGCGGGTAAAGAGACCCAGTACTTC. Translating it yields CASSFSSSVAGKETQYF.

V gene TRBV4-1 combines with J gene TRBJ1-3; 8 bases are a match to TRBD1. CDR1 MGHRA and CDR2 YSYEKL come from the germline V gene. Unmatched junction bases numbered 25, after V lost 4 bases and J lost 2 bases. The CDR3 runs 22 residues. The CDR3 spells CASSREGIVSRGLSGTGNTIYF. CDR3 nucleotide sequence: TGCGCCAGCAGCCGAGAGGGGATAGTTAGCAGGGGGCTATCTGGAACTGGAAACACCATATATTTT.

The chain links TRBV30 to TRBJ2-2, with 10 bases matching TRBD2. Losses at the gene ends were 8 bases for V and 4 bases for J; bases not matched to a gene: 4. Germline V gene data show CDR1 as GTSNPN and CDR2 as SVGIG (reference sequence). CDR3 size: 13 residues. The CDR3 DNA sequence: TGTGCCACCAGACTAGCGGGCACCGGGGAGCTGTTTTTT. Its translation is CATRLAGTGELFF.

This clone was seen just once. V and J are TRBV21-1 and TRBJ2-4; the D segment call TRBD2 is taken from the table without a DNA check. TRBV21-1 is a known pseudogene. The CDR3 loop spans 15 amino acids. The DNA for the CDR3 is TGTGCCAGCAGCCCAGCGGGGACAGCCAAAAACATTCAGTACTTC. Translating it yields CASSPAGTAKNIQYF.

This sequence joins TRBV7-9 and TRBJ1-1; D possibly corresponds to TRBD1 (6 bases). CDR3 length: 14 amino acids. The V and J ends lost 1 base and 7 bases respectively, with 13 bases between them. Germline CDR1 reads SEHNR; CDR2 reads FQNEAQ (reference sequence). The CDR3 spells CASSLDPGAHEAFF. CDR3 DNA sequence: TGTGCCAGCAGCTTAGATCCAGGGGCACATGAAGCTTTCTTT.

The V gene is TRBV9, the J gene TRBJ1-4, with D unresolved. The germline gives CDR1 SGDLS, CDR2 YYNGEE. V was trimmed by 0 bases and J by 8 bases, leaving 11 bases between them. The CDR3 is 14 amino acids. As DNA, the CDR3 is TGTGCCAGCAGCGTAGAGTCCTGGAGCGAAAAACTGTTTTTT. This translates into CASSVESWSEKLFF. Full variable domain (missing parts from reference TRBV9 and TRBJ1-4): DSGVTQTPKHLITATGQRVTLRCSPRSGDLSVYWYQQSLDQGLQFLIQYYNGEERAKGNILERFSAQQFPDLHSELNLSSLELGDSALYFCASSVESWSEKLFFGSGTQLSVL.

The V gene is TRBV6-1, the J gene TRBJ2-5; 7 nucleotides match TRBD1. The germline gives CDR1 MNHNS, CDR2 SASEGT. Trimming took 4 bases from V and 6 from J; bases not matched to a gene: 11. The CDR3 loop spans 15 amino acids. The CDR3 loop is CASSGEGQVMKTQYF. For the CDR3, the DNA is TGTGCCAGCAGTGGAGAAGGACAGGTCATGAAGACCCAGTACTTC.

J is TRBJ1-4 and V is TRBV5-1; the D gene is possibly TRBD1 (5 bases). V was shortened by 0 bases and J by 7 bases, with 13 bases between the two germline ends. The CDR3 has 15 residues. Per germline, CDR1 SGHRS and CDR2 YFSETQ. The CDR3 sequence: CASSLAGGDIEKLFF. In nucleotides, the CDR3 is TGCGCCAGCAGCTTGGCCGGGGGTGACATTGAAAAACTGTTTTTT.